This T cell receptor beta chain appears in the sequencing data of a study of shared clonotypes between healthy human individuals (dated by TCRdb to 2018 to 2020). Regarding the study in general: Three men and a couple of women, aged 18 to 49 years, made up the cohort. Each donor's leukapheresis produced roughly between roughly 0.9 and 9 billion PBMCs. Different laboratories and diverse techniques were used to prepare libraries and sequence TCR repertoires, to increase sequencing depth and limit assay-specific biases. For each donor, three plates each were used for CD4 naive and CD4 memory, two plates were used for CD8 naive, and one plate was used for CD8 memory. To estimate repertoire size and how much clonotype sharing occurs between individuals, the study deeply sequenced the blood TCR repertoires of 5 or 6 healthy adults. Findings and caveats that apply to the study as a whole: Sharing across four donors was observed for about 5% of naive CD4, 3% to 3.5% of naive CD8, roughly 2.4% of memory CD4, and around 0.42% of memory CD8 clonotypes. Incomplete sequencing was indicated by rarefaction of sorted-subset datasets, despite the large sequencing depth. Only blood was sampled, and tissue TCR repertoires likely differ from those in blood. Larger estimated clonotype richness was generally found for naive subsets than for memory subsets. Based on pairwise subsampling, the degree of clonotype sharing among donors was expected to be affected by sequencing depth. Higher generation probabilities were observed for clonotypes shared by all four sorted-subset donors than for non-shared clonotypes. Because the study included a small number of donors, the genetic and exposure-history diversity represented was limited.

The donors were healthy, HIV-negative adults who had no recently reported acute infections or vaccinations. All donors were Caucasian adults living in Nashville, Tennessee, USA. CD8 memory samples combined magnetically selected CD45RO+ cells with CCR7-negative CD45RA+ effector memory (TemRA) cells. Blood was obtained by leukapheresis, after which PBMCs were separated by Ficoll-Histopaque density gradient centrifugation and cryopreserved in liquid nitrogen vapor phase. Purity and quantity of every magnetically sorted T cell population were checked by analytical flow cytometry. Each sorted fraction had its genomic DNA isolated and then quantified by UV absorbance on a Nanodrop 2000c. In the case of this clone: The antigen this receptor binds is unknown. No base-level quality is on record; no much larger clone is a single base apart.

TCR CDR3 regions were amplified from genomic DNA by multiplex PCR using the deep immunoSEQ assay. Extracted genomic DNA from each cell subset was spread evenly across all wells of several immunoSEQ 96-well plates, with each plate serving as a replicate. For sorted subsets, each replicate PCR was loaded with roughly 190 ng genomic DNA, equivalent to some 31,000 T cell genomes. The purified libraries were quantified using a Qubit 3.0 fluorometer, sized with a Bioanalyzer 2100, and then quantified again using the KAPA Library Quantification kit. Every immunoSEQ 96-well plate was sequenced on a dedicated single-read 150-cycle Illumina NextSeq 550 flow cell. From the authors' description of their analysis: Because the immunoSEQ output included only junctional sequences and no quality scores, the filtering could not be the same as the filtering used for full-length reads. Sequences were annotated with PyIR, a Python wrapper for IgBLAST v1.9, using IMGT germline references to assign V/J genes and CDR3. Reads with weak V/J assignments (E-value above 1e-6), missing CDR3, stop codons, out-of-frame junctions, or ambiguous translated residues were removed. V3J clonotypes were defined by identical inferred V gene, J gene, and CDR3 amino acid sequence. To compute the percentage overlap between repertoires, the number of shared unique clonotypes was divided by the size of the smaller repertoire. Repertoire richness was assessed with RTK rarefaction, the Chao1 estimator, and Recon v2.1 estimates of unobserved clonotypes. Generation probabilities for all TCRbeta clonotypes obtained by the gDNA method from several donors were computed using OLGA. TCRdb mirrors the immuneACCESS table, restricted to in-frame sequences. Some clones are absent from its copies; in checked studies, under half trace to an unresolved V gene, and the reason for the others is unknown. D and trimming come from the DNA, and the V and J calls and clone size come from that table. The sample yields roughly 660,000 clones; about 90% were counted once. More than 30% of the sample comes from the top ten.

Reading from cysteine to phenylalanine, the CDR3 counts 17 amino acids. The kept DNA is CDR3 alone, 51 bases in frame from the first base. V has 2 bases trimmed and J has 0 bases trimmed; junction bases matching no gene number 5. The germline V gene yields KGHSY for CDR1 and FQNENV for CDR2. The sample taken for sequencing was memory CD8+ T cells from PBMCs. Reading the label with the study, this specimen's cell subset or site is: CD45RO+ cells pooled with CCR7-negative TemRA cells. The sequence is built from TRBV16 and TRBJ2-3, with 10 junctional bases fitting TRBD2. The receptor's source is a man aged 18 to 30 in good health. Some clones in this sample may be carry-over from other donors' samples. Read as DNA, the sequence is TGTGCCAGCAGCCAAGATCTAGCGGGAGCTAGCACAGATACGCAGTATTTT. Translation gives CASSQDLAGASTDTQYF.